Described below is a single TCR beta chain sequence and its context. Its target antigen remains unknown. Per-nucleotide qualities are absent, and no much larger clonotype sits a single base away. This entry is derived from a study of identifying expanded T cells in peripheral blood (dated by TCRdb to between 2017 and 2020). As for the study more broadly: Technical replicates were generated by sequencing separate aliquots of the same genomic DNA pool, with four replicates compared pairwise. Broader findings and caveats from the paper: Across all healthy-donor time intervals, the beta-binomial model significantly lowered both the number of clones called differentially abundant and the false-positive rate. In all healthy donors, the variance in clone template counts between samples taken two weeks apart rose significantly as total template count increased. The authors expected that over much longer intervals, such as months to years, biological variance in healthy repertoires might increase even further. Between technical replicates the binomial model flagged roughly 1.1 differentially abundant clones, whereas over roughly 2 weeks the binomial model flagged about 16.4 and over about four weeks around 20.

The immunoSEQ Assay, which uses bias-controlled multiplex PCR amplification of genomic DNA, was used to profile TCRbeta CDR3 regions. For the original study's pipeline: To quantify the absolute abundance of each unique TCRbeta CDR3 region, the sequences were collapsed and filtered. Differential abundance was tested with two models: a binomial (Fisher-equivalent) model and a beta-binomial model that adds time-dependent variance fitted from healthy donors. Clones with fewer than 5 combined templates were removed, and a clone was called differentially abundant if the clone's Benjamini-Hochberg FDR was below 0.01. Beta-binomial variance was modeled as a function of total template count across the two samples using the form v = (b*log(k)+a)^2. TCRdb provides this immuneACCESS table in a form limited to in-frame rearrangements. Some clones are lacking; in checked studies, under half of them reflect an unresolved V gene, and why the rest are absent is not known. Clone size and the V and J calls come from that table; the DNA yielded D and trimming. For this sample the table gives 90,000 to 120,000 clones, of which around nine tenths were detected only once. In total, the top ten clones hold about 17% of the sample.

No immune events such as infections were documented for the healthy donors during the collection period. Blood repertoires from healthy donors were used as a training cohort for calibrating time-dependent variance in a beta-binomial model of differential abundance of T-cell clones. There were around ten healthy donors in the training cohort, of whom 3 were female and 7 were male. Donor ages ranged from 29 to 64 years, with an average of around 45 years. Whole blood from each healthy donor was obtained from a commercial supplier and was collected at three time points around 13 days apart. For immunosequencing, genomic DNA was extracted from unsorted whole blood. Compared with germline, V lacks 5 bases and J lacks 1 base; bases without a gene match: 13. Counted from cysteine to phenylalanine, this CDR3 has 18 amino acids. Only the CDR3 DNA stays, 54 bases, in frame from base 1. Per the germline V gene (reference sequence), PRHDT is the CDR1 and FYEKMQ is the CDR2.

Recombination connected TRBV13 to TRBJ1-1; 10 middle bases align to TRBD1. Source material: blood. The TCR was taken from a person between 18 and 75 years old in good health. CDR3 protein: CASSGTGTGEDKNTEAFF. The nucleotide sequence is TGTGCCAGCAGCGGAACCGGGACAGGGGAAGATAAGAACACTGAAGCTTTCTTT.